Listed here is a single TCR beta chain. Its antigen remains unidentified. The protocol was immunoSEQ multiplex PCR, while the TCRdb copy is restricted to in-frame clones and leaves out a portion. The data hold 55,000 to 75,000 clones, with around 84% observed a single time. This sample was taken from a study of T cell responses to AZD1222 COVID-19 vaccine. Trimming removed 6 bases at V and 0 bases at J, with 12 bases between. The CDR3 sequence is 15 residues long. The germline gives CDR1 MNHEY, CDR2 SVGAGI. The study's findings and limits: Spike was spanned by vaccine-associated CD4 TCRs, with dominance at 160-218 and 743-854. The study identified only six AZD1222 recipients as seropositive at baseline.

Sequenced material: peripheral blood, taken on day 0 of AZD1222 vaccination. This chain uses TRBV6-5 with TRBJ1-5; no clear D. The source of this sequence is an adult in good health. The CDR3 nucleotides are TGTGCCAGCAGGCCCTCGGATGTTAGCAATCAGCCCCAGCATTTT. Translating gives CASRPSDVSNQPQHF.